Reported below is one TCR beta chain. Antigen specificity is unknown. V shed 4 bases, J shed 0 bases, and the junction held 9 bases outside the gene matches. The CDR3 covers 17 residues. The CD4+ fraction was divided into a CD45RA+ naive subset and a CD45RA-negative memory subset. This sample stems from a study of shared clonotypes between healthy human individuals. TCRdb's copy holds only in-frame clones and misses some; the assay was immunoSEQ multiplex PCR. The sample has millions of clones, 85% to 95% seen once. Whole-study findings and limits: Tissue TCR repertoires likely differ from these blood-only repertoires. Read depth was anticipated to influence clonotype sharing among donors.

Sequencing used naive CD4+ T cells sorted from blood. Subset of the sample: CD45RA+ positively selected. The genes are TRBV5-3 and TRBJ2-7; 11 nucleotides agree with TRBD1. TRBV5-3 is flagged as an ORF with uncertain function. The source of this sequence is a man between 18 and 29 years old in good health. The CDR3 reads CARSRTGGLLRSYEQYF. Here the CDR3 DNA reads TGTGCCAGAAGCCGGACAGGGGGCCTCCTTCGCTCCTACGAGCAGTACTTC.